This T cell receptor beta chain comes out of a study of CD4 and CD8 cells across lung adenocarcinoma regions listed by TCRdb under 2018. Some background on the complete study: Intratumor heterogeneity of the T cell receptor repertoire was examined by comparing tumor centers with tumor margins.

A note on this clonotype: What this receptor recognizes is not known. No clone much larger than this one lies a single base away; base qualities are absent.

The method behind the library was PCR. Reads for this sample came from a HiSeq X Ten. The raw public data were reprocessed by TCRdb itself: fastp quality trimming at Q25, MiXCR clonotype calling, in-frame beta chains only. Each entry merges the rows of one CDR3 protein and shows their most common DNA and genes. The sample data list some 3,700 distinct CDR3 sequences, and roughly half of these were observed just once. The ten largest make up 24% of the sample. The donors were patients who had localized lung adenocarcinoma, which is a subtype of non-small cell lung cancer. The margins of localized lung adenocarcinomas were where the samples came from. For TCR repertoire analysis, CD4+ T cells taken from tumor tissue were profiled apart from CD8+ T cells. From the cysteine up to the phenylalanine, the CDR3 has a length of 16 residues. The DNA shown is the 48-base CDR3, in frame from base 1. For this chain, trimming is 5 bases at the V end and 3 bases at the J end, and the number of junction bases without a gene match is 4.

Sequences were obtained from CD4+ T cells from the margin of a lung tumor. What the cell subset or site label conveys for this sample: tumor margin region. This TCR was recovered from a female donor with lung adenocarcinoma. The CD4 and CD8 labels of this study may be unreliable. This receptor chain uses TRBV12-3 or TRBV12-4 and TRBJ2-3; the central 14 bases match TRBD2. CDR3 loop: CASSTTSGGATDTQYF. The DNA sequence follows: TGTGCCAGCAGTACGACTAGCGGGGGGGCTACAGATACGCAGTATTTT.